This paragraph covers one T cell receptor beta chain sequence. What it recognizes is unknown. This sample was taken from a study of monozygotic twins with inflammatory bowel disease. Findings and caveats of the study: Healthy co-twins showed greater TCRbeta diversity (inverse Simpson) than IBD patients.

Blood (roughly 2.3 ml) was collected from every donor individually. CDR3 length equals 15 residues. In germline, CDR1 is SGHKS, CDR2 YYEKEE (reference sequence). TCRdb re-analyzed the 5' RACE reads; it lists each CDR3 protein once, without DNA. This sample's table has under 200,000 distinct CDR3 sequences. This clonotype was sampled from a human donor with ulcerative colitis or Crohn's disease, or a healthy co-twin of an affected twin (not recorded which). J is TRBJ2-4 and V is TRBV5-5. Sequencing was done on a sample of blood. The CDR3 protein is CASSLMYSLGNIQYF.